The rows below give T cell receptor beta chains drawn from one sample of a study of regulatory T cells in long-lasting Graves disease. TCRdb re-analysed the multiplex PCR reads in MiXCR, keeping a single row per CDR3 protein. This sample has about 460,000 distinct CDR3 sequences; 20% to 25% occur once, and the top ten carry approximately 14%. The sample in question was peripheral blood mononuclear cells (PBMCs), obtained when the disease was refractory, from a patient treated with antithyroid drugs. The receptors here all came from a female donor with Graves disease. Both conserved end residues are part of each CDR3. Fields, in order: D gene, clone size, V gene, J gene, CDR3 protein, CDR3 DNA. The D gene is left open where the match is weak. Not every row has a clone size; where given, it reads once, few, many or a size class.

NA,NA,TRBV19,TRBJ2-1,CASSEGSSYNEQFF,TGTGCCAGTAGTGAGGGAAGCTCCTACAATGAGCAGTTCTTC
NA,NA,TRBV2,TRBJ2-3,CASTLSTDTQYF,TGTGCCAGCACCCTAAGCACAGATACGCAGTATTTT
NA,many,TRBV9,TRBJ1-2,CASSVGRSSNYGYTF,TGTGCCAGCAGCGTAGGCCGCAGCTCCAACTATGGCTACACCTTC
TRBD1,many,TRBV20-1,TRBJ1-4,CSAPGQGVEKLFF,TGCAGTGCCCCGGGACAGGGCGTAGAAAAACTGTTTTTT
NA,many,TRBV2,TRBJ2-7,CASSDIRFEQYF,TGTGCCAGCAGCGATATCAGGTTCGAGCAGTACTTC
NA,NA,TRBV12-3/TRBV12-4,TRBJ1-3,CASSLHLTGGWDTIYF,TGTGCCAGCAGTCTCCATCTCACGGGAGGTTGGGACACCATATATTTT
TRBD1,many,TRBV12-3/TRBV12-4,TRBJ2-2,CASSPTGSDTGELFF,TGTGCCAGCAGTCCGACAGGGTCGGACACCGGGGAGCTGTTTTTT
NA,NA,TRBV11-3,TRBJ2-7,CASSYYTRGEQYF,TGTGCCAGCAGCTACTACACCCGGGGCGAGCAGTACTTC
TRBD2,many,TRBV6-1,TRBJ2-7,CASSPDPRRGGYYEQYF,TGTGCCAGCAGTCCAGATCCTCGTCGCGGGGGTTACTACGAGCAGTACTTC
TRBD1,few,TRBV5-1,TRBJ2-7,CASSLEDYRGSSYEQYF,TGCGCCAGCAGCTTGGAAGATTACAGGGGGAGCTCCTACGAGCAGTACTTC
NA,many,TRBV12-3/TRBV12-4,TRBJ2-7,CASSLIGGEQYF,TGTGCCAGCAGTTTAATTGGGGGCGAGCAGTACTTC
NA,many,TRBV30,TRBJ1-1,CAWSGQPNTEAFF,TGTGCCTGGTCTGGACAGCCGAACACTGAAGCTTTCTTT
NA,NA,TRBV7-2,TRBJ2-7,CASSTARDSFYEQYF,TGTGCCAGCAGCACGGCCCGGGACTCGTTCTACGAGCAGTACTTC
NA,many,TRBV5-1,TRBJ2-6,CASSKGSGANVLTF,TGCGCCAGCAGTAAGGGTTCTGGGGCCAACGTCCTGACTTTC
NA,NA,TRBV7-2,TRBJ2-7,CASSSVIGGEQYF,TGTGCCAGCAGCTCAGTAATCGGAGGGGAGCAGTACTTC
TRBD1,many,TRBV2,TRBJ1-5,CASSGDRENQPQHF,TGTGCCAGCAGTGGGGACAGGGAAAATCAGCCCCAGCATTTT
TRBD2,NA,TRBV6-2/TRBV6-3,TRBJ2-7,CASTETGGSSYEQYF,TGTGCCAGCACCGAAACCGGGGGGAGTTCCTACGAGCAGTACTTC
NA,NA,TRBV9,TRBJ1-2,CASSVWTAANYGYTF,TGTGCCAGCAGCGTATGGACAGCAGCTAACTATGGCTACACCTTC
NA,NA,TRBV11-3,TRBJ2-2,CASSQKGRRSSNTGELFF,TGTGCCAGCAGCCAGAAGGGGCGCCGGTCTTCGAACACCGGGGAGCTGTTTTTT
NA,many,TRBV13,TRBJ2-5,CASSVSGFQETQYF,TGTGCCAGCAGCGTGAGCGGGTTTCAAGAGACCCAGTACTTC
NA,many,TRBV28,TRBJ1-6,CASSLGVGQNNSPLHF,TGTGCCAGCAGTTTAGGGGTTGGACAGAATAATTCACCCCTCCACTTT
TRBD1,many,TRBV2,TRBJ1-5,CASRPDRAGNQPQHF,TGTGCCTCACGTCCGGACAGGGCTGGGAATCAGCCCCAGCATTTT
NA,few,TRBV11-2,TRBJ1-6,CAGGTSYNSPLHF,TGTGCGGGGGGCACCTCCTATAATTCACCCCTCCACTTT
TRBD1,NA,TRBV3-1,TRBJ2-4,CASSQVGTGKNIQYF,TGTGCCAGCAGCCAAGTAGGGACAGGGAAAAACATTCAGTACTTC
TRBD2,NA,TRBV28,TRBJ2-3,CASIESGLAGVGTDTQYF,TGTGCCAGCATCGAATCGGGCTTAGCGGGGGTCGGAACAGATACGCAGTATTTT
NA,many,TRBV28,TRBJ1-2,CASSTYPGTTAGYTF,TGTGCCAGCAGCACTTACCCCGGGACAACGGCGGGCTACACCTTC
NA,few,TRBV9,TRBJ2-7,CASSPPGGSVEQYF,TGTGCCAGCAGCCCCCCGGGCGGTTCTGTTGAGCAGTACTTC
NA,NA,TRBV5-1,TRBJ2-7,CASSVQGRSYEQYF,TGCGCCAGCAGCGTACAGGGCCGCTCCTACGAGCAGTACTTC
NA,many,TRBV6-5,TRBJ1-2,CASSYVRLPGGYTF,TGTGCCAGCAGTTACGTTCGACTCCCCGGTGGCTACACCTTC
NA,many,TRBV27,TRBJ1-4,CASSRGTHLNEKLFF,TGTGCCAGCAGCCGTGGGACACACCTGAATGAAAAACTGTTTTTT
NA,many,TRBV28,TRBJ1-1,CASGLQGVEAFF,TGTGCCAGCGGTTTACAGGGAGTTGAAGCTTTCTTT
NA,many,TRBV30,TRBJ2-6,CAWSVAGANVLTF,TGTGCCTGGAGTGTGGCTGGGGCCAACGTCCTGACTTTC
NA,NA,TRBV19,TRBJ2-5,CASSSEVGETQYF,TGTGCCAGTAGTTCCGAGGTCGGAGAGACCCAGTACTTC
TRBD2,once,TRBV20-1,TRBJ2-1,CSARSAGGINEQFF,TGCAGTGCTAGATCTGCGGGAGGGATCAATGAGCAGTTCTTC
NA,NA,TRBV5-1,TRBJ2-5,CASSLDVNQETQYF,TGCGCCAGCAGCTTGGATGTAAACCAAGAGACCCAGTACTTC
TRBD2,NA,TRBV20-1,TRBJ2-2,CSATLAGNTGELFF,TGCAGTGCCACACTAGCGGGGAACACCGGGGAGCTGTTTTTT
TRBD2,NA,TRBV10-2,TRBJ2-2,CATPGTSGANTGELFF,TGCGCCACCCCAGGGACTAGCGGGGCAAACACCGGGGAGCTGTTTTTT
NA,many,TRBV6-1,TRBJ1-2,CASSDVPGLGGYGYTF,TGTGCCAGCAGTGATGTTCCAGGTTTGGGAGGCTATGGCTACACCTTC
NA,NA,TRBV5-1,TRBJ1-1,CASSNEGQSTEAFF,TGCGCCAGCAGCAACGAAGGACAGAGCACTGAAGCTTTCTTT
NA,many,TRBV7-2,TRBJ1-1,CASSLSTGLGTEAFF,TGTGCCAGCAGCTTATCAACAGGGTTGGGCACTGAAGCTTTCTTT
TRBD1,many,TRBV12-3/TRBV12-4,TRBJ1-2,CASSWTGAGYTF,TGTGCCAGCAGCTGGACAGGGGCTGGCTACACCTTC
NA,many,TRBV7-3,TRBJ2-3,CASSTQGTTDTQYF,TGTGCCAGCAGCACCCAGGGAACCACAGATACGCAGTATTTT
TRBD1,many,TRBV28,TRBJ2-2,CASSFAFPTGDTGELFF,TGTGCCAGCAGTTTCGCATTCCCCACAGGGGACACCGGGGAGCTGTTTTTT
NA,many,TRBV29-1,TRBJ2-7,CSVEVVYEQYF,TGCAGCGTTGAAGTAGTCTACGAGCAGTACTTC